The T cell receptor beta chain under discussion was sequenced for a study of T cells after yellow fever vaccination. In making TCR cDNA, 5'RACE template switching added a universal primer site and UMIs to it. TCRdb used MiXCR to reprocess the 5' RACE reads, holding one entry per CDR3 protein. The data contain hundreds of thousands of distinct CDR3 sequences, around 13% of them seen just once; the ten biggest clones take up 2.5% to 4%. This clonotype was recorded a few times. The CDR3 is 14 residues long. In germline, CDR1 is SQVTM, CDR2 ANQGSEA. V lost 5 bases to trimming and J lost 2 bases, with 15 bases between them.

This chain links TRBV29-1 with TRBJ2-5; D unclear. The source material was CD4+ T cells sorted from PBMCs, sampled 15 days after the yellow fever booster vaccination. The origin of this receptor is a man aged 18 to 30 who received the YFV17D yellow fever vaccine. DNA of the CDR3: TGCAGCGTTCCCCGGCATATGGGGCAAGAGACCCAGTACTTC. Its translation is CSVPRHMGQETQYF.